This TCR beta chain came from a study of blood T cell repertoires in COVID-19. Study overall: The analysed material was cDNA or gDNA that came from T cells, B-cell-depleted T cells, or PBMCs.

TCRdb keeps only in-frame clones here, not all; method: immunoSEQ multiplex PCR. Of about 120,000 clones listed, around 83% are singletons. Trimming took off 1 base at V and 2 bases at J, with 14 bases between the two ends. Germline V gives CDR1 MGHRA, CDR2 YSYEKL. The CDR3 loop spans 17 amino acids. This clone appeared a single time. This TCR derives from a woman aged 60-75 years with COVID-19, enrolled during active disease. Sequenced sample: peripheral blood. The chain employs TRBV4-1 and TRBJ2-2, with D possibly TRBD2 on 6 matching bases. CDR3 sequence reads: CASSQGRAERNTGELFF. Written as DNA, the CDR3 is TGCGCCAGCAGCCAAGGGAGGGCAGAGCGAAACACCGGGGAGCTGTTTTTT.